The rows below give T cell receptor beta chains drawn from one sample of a study of blood T cell repertoires in COVID-19. Only in-frame clones appear in the TCRdb table, and some are missing; sequencing was by immunoSEQ multiplex PCR. The table shows approximately 280,000 clones, with 75% to 90% occurring only once. The sample consisted of PBMCs or T cells enriched from blood (not recorded which). These TCRs come from a woman aged 45-60 years who had recovered from COVID-19. CDR3s include the opening cysteine and the closing phenylalanine or tryptophan. The D gene is left open where the match is weak. Where a row states a size, it is once, few, many or the class of an expanded clone; other rows omit it.

J	V	size	D	CDR3	DNA
TRBJ2-1	TRBV6-4	many	TRBD2	CASSDSGGSNNEQFF	TGTGCCAGCAGTGACTCTGGCGGGAGTAACAATGAGCAGTTCTTC
TRBJ1-6	TRBV9	-	-	CASSADLTGWDSPLHF	TGTGCCAGCAGCGCAGACCTTACAGGCTGGGATTCACCCCTCCACTTT
TRBJ1-3	TRBV10-3	-	-	CAISGAGSGNTIYF	TGTGCCATTTCGGGCGCGGGCTCTGGAAACACCATATATTTT
TRBJ2-7	TRBV19	once	-	CASSLGAPYEQYF	TGTGCCAGTAGTTTAGGGGCCCCCTACGAGCAGTACTTC
TRBJ1-2	TRBV4-3	-	-	CASSQDGASYGYTF	TGCGCCAGCAGCCAAGATGGGGCTTCCTATGGCTACACCTTC
TRBJ1-1	TRBV5-6	-	-	CASSLHKEAFF	TGTGCCAGCAGCTTGCACAAGGAGGCTTTCTTT
TRBJ2-5	TRBV5-1	-	-	CASRTGTETQYF	TGCGCCAGCAGAACAGGGACAGAGACCCAGTACTTC
TRBJ1-6	TRBV3-1/TRBV3-2	-	TRBD1	CASSRGTGNSPLHF	TGTGCCAGCAGCAGGGGGACAGGGAATTCACCCCTCCACTTT
TRBJ2-1	TRBV7-3	-	-	CASSLSSQVPNEQFF	TGTGCCAGCAGCTTATCTAGCCAAGTCCCCAATGAGCAGTTCTTC
TRBJ1-1	TRBV3-1/TRBV3-2	once	-	CASSQGGGAAGTEAFF	TGTGCCAGCAGCCAAGGGGGAGGGGCGGCGGGCACTGAAGCTTTCTTT
TRBJ1-3	TRBV9	-	-	CASSAGWDTGNTIYF	TGTGCCAGCAGCGCGGGATGGGACACAGGAAACACCATATATTTT
TRBJ1-2	TRBV5-1	-	TRBD1	CASSLATDRNYGYTF	TGCGCCAGCAGCTTGGCCACGGACAGGAACTATGGCTACACCTTC
TRBJ1-2	TRBV7-8	-	TRBD1	CASSFRTGGFGYTF	TGTGCCAGCAGCTTCCGGACAGGGGGCTTTGGCTACACCTTC
TRBJ2-2	TRBV27	-	TRBD2	CASRWTLNGLGYSGELFF	TGTGCCAGCAGATGGACACTTAATGGACTAGGATATTCCGGGGAGCTGTTTTTT
TRBJ1-6	TRBV5-1	-	-	CASSLGVAGANSPLHF	TGCGCCAGCAGCTTGGGAGTCGCAGGGGCGAATTCACCCCTCCACTTT